These 16 T cell receptor beta chains originate from one sample sequenced in a study of radiotherapy plus CTLA-4 blockade in lung cancer (dated by TCRdb to between 2017 and 2018). The library was built by means of the immunoSEQ multiplex PCR assay. The table comes from immuneACCESS by way of TCRdb, which keeps in-frame sequences with V and J called. Part of the clones is missing from these tables; in studies checked, under half for an unresolved V gene and the rest for unknown reasons. The sample table records tens of thousands of clones; over 70% of these occur just once. Clones ranked in the top ten supply roughly 14% of the sample. This specimen was peripheral blood, taken from a patient treated with radiotherapy plus ipilimumab. These receptors originate from a human donor with non-small cell lung cancer that progressed on radiotherapy plus ipilimumab.

The DNA of the CDR3 is TGTGCCAGCAGTTACGGGACTAGCGGGAGGAATGAGCAGTTCTTC. Residues: CASSYGTSGRNEQFF. The chain joins TRBV6-5 to TRBJ2-1; 15 bases match TRBD2. The CDR3 contains 15 residues. With 2 bases clipped from V and 7 bases from J, the junction kept 0 bases outside the gene matches. Germline-derived CDR1 and CDR2 are MNHEY and SVGAGI.

This chain links TRBV5-6 with TRBJ2-5; no clear D. CDR3 length: 11 residues. Trimming left V 1 base short and J 4 bases short, with 2 bases between. Looked up from germline, CDR1 is SGHDT and CDR2 is YYEEEE. The CDR3 here is CASSLRETQYF. The CDR3 DNA reads as TGTGCCAGCAGCTTGAGAGAGACCCAGTACTTC. Together with reference TRBV5-6 and TRBJ2-5, the CDR3 gives the full variable domain: DAGVTQSPTHLIKTRGQQVTLRCSPKSGHDTVSWYQQALGQGPQFIFQYYEEEERQRGNFPDRFSGHQFPNYSSELNVNALLLGDSALYLCASSLRETQYFGPGTRLLVL.

This clone was found once. The chain combines TRBV7-8 with TRBJ1-5; 10 nucleotides line up with TRBD1. Germline-derived CDR1 and CDR2 are SGHVS and FQNEAQ. CDR3 length: 17 amino acids. J lost 1 base, V lost 5 bases, and 8 bases had no gene match. CDR3 DNA: TGTGCCAGCAGCCCTCGGACAGGGGGAAGGAGCAATCAGCCCCAGCATTTT. Translation gives CASSPRTGGRSNQPQHF. Together with reference TRBV7-8 and TRBJ1-5, the CDR3 gives the full variable domain: GAGVSQSPRYKVAKRGQDVALRCDPISGHVSLFWYQQALGQGPEFLTYFQNEAQLDKSGLPSDRFFAERPEGSVSTLKIQRTQQEDSAVYLCASSPRTGGRSNQPQHFGDGTRLSIL.

The chain links TRBV5-6 to TRBJ1-5, with TRBD1 identical over 8 bases. The germline V gene encodes CDR1 SGHDT and CDR2 YYEEEE. Trimming removed 0 bases from V and 0 bases from J; junction bases left unmatched: 2. The CDR3 contains 16 residues. CDR3 in amino acids: CASSLGGQVSNQPQHF. The CDR3 bases are TGTGCCAGCAGCTTGGGGGGACAGGTTAGCAATCAGCCCCAGCATTTT.

This clone came up a few times. The chain carries TRBV6-5 and TRBJ1-4, with 7 nucleotides matching TRBD1. V lost 10 bases, J lost 12 bases, and 11 bases stayed unmatched. The CDR3 sequence is 12 residues long. Germline lookup yields CDR1 MNHEY and CDR2 SVGAGI. In nucleotides, the CDR3 is TGTGCCACAACAGGGGTCCTCGCCGAACTGTTTTTT. Protein product: CATTGVLAELFF.

This chain links TRBV29-1 with TRBJ1-2; possible D gene TRBD1, 6 bases. The CDR3 runs to 12 residues. The V end lost 7 bases, the J end lost 4 bases, and 13 bases lay between the germline ends. Germline V gene sequence: CDR1 SQVTM, CDR2 ANQGSEA. The DNA for the CDR3 is TGCAGCGCCCGGGACACCATCTATGGCTACACCTTC. Its protein product is CSARDTIYGYTF.

The chain recombines TRBV7-9 with TRBJ2-1, with 12 bases fitting TRBD2. The V gene's germline CDR1 is SEHNR and CDR2 FQNEAQ (reference sequence). This CDR3 is 16 amino acids long. J gave up 5 bases and V 5 bases, and 7 bases lay outside the gene matches. In nucleotides, the CDR3 is TGTGCCAGCAGCGTGACTAGCGGGAGTTTTGACAATGAGCAGTTCTTC. Translation gives CASSVTSGSFDNEQFF.

V gene TRBV4-2 combines with J gene TRBJ1-2, with D possibly being TRBD1 (6 bases). The CDR3 sequence is 15 residues long. The germline V and J ends were trimmed by 0 bases and 4 bases, with 12 bases remaining between them. Germline V lookup: CDR1 LGHNA, CDR2 YNFKEQ. The CDR3 sequence: CASSQEWGQSYGYTF. The CDR3 bases are TGTGCCAGCAGCCAAGAGTGGGGGCAGAGCTATGGCTACACCTTC.

The chain joins TRBV13 to TRBJ2-5, with D unresolved. Germline CDR1 PRHDT, CDR2 FYEKMQ (reference sequence). There are 13 residues in the CDR3. V was trimmed by 5 bases and J by 4 bases, leaving 11 bases between them. This CDR3 reads CASSPPTPETQYF. Written as DNA, the CDR3 is TGTGCCAGCAGCCCTCCCACTCCAGAGACCCAGTACTTC.

This chain links TRBV7-9 with TRBJ2-1; 12 nucleotides align to TRBD1. Germline CDR1 is SEHNR and CDR2 is FQNEAQ (reference sequence). The CDR3 consists of 18 residues. The ends lost 5 bases at V and 5 bases at J; junction bases unmatched: 13. The CDR3 sequence: CASSRDRGRLLLHNEQFF. The CDR3 DNA reads as TGTGCCAGCAGCCGGGACAGGGGGCGGCTTCTCCTACACAATGAGCAGTTCTTC. Filled out from reference TRBV7-9 and TRBJ2-1, the complete variable domain reads DTGVSQNPRHKITKRGQNVTFRCDPISEHNRLYWYRQTLGQGPEFLTYFQNEAQLEKSRLLSDRFSAERPKGSFSTLEIQRTEQGDSAMYLCASSRDRGRLLLHNEQFFGPGTRLTVL.

This clone was observed once. The chain employs TRBV11-2 and TRBJ2-7; D perhaps matches TRBD1 (6 bases). Trimming pared 5 bases from V and 5 bases from J, leaving 19 bases between. The germline CDR1 and CDR2 sequences are SGHAT and FQNNGV. The CDR3 is 15 residues long. The CDR3 sequence is CASSPLTGHLDEQYF. CDR3 nucleotides: TGTGCCAGCAGCCCTTTAACGGGACACTTGGACGAGCAGTACTTC.

In the case of this clone: Other DNA sequences from this sample encode an identical CDR3 as well. CDR3 region: CASSPDSQETQYF. The CDR3 bases are TGTGCCAGCAGCCCGGACTCTCAAGAGACCCAGTACTTC. This chain links TRBV7-7 with TRBJ2-5, with D possibly matching TRBD2 (5 bases). Germline V gives CDR1 SSHAT, CDR2 FNYEAQ (reference sequence). V lost 5 bases, J lost 2 bases, and 9 bases lay in between. The CDR3 runs to 13 residues.

About this clone: A junction boundary mismatches the germline segment, possibly from a read error. The chain carries TRBV2 and TRBJ2-7, with a possible D match to TRBD2 (5 bases). Germline lookup yields CDR1 SNHLY and CDR2 FYNNEI. The CDR3 has 12 amino acids. This CDR3 is CASSEARRLQNF. DNA for the CDR3: TGTGCCAGCAGTGAAGCGAGGAGGCTTCAGAACTTC.

The genes are TRBV4-2 and TRBJ2-3, with 8 bases that match TRBD2. Germline-derived CDR1 and CDR2 are LGHNA and YNFKEQ. Trimming at V came to 0 bases and at J to 6 bases, leaving 11 bases not matched to a gene. This CDR3 is built from 17 residues. Written as DNA, the CDR3 is TGTGCCAGCAGCCAAGATCCACGGGGGGGGGCCGGGGATACGCAGTATTTT. It translates to CASSQDPRGGAGDTQYF.

As regards this clone: Its ends do not fully match the called genes, so a read error is possible. The rearrangement uses TRBV5-6 and TRBJ2-2; 11 bases line up with TRBD2. There are 16 residues in the CDR3. CDR1 and CDR2 (germline): SGHDT, YYEEEE. The CDR3 protein is CASSYPGLAGTGELLF. The CDR3 nucleotides are TGTGCCAGCAGCTACCCAGGACTAGCGGGCACCGGGGAGCTGCTTTTT.

The chain has TRBV2 and TRBJ2-1; maybe TRBD2 (6 bases). Trimming took off 7 bases at V and 2 bases at J, with 15 bases between the two ends. Germline V gene lookup returns CDR1 SNHLY and CDR2 FYNNEI. There are 15 residues in the CDR3. The CDR3 DNA reads as TGTGCCAGCAAGGAAGAGGGAGGAGCCTACAATGAGCAGTTCTTC. This sequence encodes CASKEEGGAYNEQFF.